This TCR beta chain is drawn from a study of identifying expanded T cells in peripheral blood. With regard to this clone: Its antigen is as yet unknown.

TCRdb keeps only in-frame clones here, not all; method: immunoSEQ multiplex PCR. The sample comprises about 100,000 clones, about 91% of which are singletons, and approximately 14% rests with the top ten. Study-level findings and limits: Differentially abundant clones: about 1.2 between replicates, about 15 at around 2 weeks, 19 to 20 at four. Clone count variance between two-week samples rose with total template count.

Germline CDR1 is SGHVS and CDR2 is FNYEAQ. This CDR3 is 16 amino acids long. The V end lost 2 bases, the J end lost 4 bases, and 15 bases lay between the germline ends. During the collection period, no donor immune events like infections were recorded. The sequencing sample was made of blood. This chain links TRBV7-6 with TRBJ1-5; the D gene is possibly TRBD1 (5 bases). The source is a person aged 18 to 70 in good health. The CDR3 DNA reads TGTGCCAGCAGCTTACGTCCTAGGGGTGCTAATCAGCCCCAGCATTTT. Its translation: CASSLRPRGANQPQHF. The entire variable domain, with the rest obtained from reference TRBV7-6 and TRBJ1-5, is as follows: GAGVSQSPRYKVTKRGQDVALRCDPISGHVSLYWYRQALGQGPEFLTYFNYEAQQDKSGLPNDRFSAERPEGSISTLTIQRTEQRDSAMYRCASSLRPRGANQPQHFGDGTRLSIL.